The rows below give T cell receptor beta chains drawn from one sample of a study of blood T cells in healthy people across ages. A single record per CDR3 protein comes from TCRdb applying MiXCR to the 5' RACE reads. The profile shows over 600,000 distinct CDR3 sequences, about 61% of them singletons. The sequencing input was blood. These receptors all stem from a middle-aged man in good health. CDR3s include the opening cysteine and the closing phenylalanine or tryptophan. The order of the fields is clone size, V gene, D gene, J gene, CDR3 protein, CDR3 DNA. D genes are given only for firm matches. Clone size, where shown, is once, few, many, or a class for clones that have expanded.

clone_size: NA
v_call: TRBV24-1
d_call: NA
j_call: TRBJ2-5
cdr3_aa: CATSDSGVETQYF
cdr3_nt: TGTGCCACCAGTGATTCAGGGGTGGAGACCCAGTACTTC

clone_size: NA
v_call: TRBV12-3/TRBV12-4
d_call: TRBD1
j_call: TRBJ1-4
cdr3_aa: CASSRGGRLNEKLFF
cdr3_nt: TGTGCCAGCAGCAGGGGGGGAAGGCTTAATGAAAAACTGTTTTTT

clone_size: NA
v_call: TRBV5-6
d_call: NA
j_call: TRBJ1-5
cdr3_aa: CASSLRQGLSNQPQHF
cdr3_nt: TGTGCCAGCAGCTTGCGCCAGGGGTTGAGCAATCAGCCCCAGCATTTT

clone_size: NA
v_call: TRBV3-1
d_call: NA
j_call: TRBJ1-2
cdr3_aa: CASSQRAGDNYGYTF
cdr3_nt: TGTGCCAGCAGCCAAAGGGCAGGGGATAACTATGGCTACACCTTC

clone_size: NA
v_call: TRBV20-1
d_call: NA
j_call: TRBJ1-2
cdr3_aa: CSAPYDRGANGYTF
cdr3_nt: TGCAGTGCTCCCTATGACCGGGGCGCAAATGGCTACACCTTC

clone_size: NA
v_call: TRBV5-1
d_call: NA
j_call: TRBJ2-7
cdr3_aa: CASSLAEGFEQYF
cdr3_nt: TGCGCCAGCAGCTTGGCCGAGGGGTTCGAGCAGTACTTC

clone_size: NA
v_call: TRBV29-1
d_call: NA
j_call: TRBJ2-7
cdr3_aa: CSVVRGSSYEQYF
cdr3_nt: TGCAGCGTTGTGAGGGGGAGCTCCTACGAGCAGTACTTC

clone_size: NA
v_call: TRBV7-9
d_call: NA
j_call: TRBJ2-5
cdr3_aa: CASSPTVVQETQYF
cdr3_nt: TGTGCCAGCAGCCCCACCGTTGTCCAAGAGACCCAGTACTTC

clone_size: NA
v_call: TRBV29-1
d_call: TRBD1
j_call: TRBJ1-5
cdr3_aa: CSVGRSGGAGNQPQHF
cdr3_nt: TGCAGCGTTGGCAGGTCAGGGGGCGCGGGCAATCAGCCCCAGCATTTT

clone_size: NA
v_call: TRBV6-6
d_call: TRBD2
j_call: TRBJ2-5
cdr3_aa: CASSYTASGGKETQYF
cdr3_nt: TGTGCCAGCAGTTACACGGCTAGCGGGGGAAAAGAGACCCAGTACTTC

clone_size: NA
v_call: TRBV27
d_call: NA
j_call: TRBJ2-7
cdr3_aa: CASSPSGGHYEQYF
cdr3_nt: TGTGCCAGCAGTCCGAGCGGTGGCCACTACGAGCAGTACTTC

clone_size: NA
v_call: TRBV20-1
d_call: NA
j_call: TRBJ2-5
cdr3_aa: CSALYMETQYF
cdr3_nt: TGCAGTGCCCTTTATATGGAGACCCAGTACTTC

clone_size: NA
v_call: TRBV9
d_call: NA
j_call: TRBJ2-7
cdr3_aa: CASSSEGGWVSYEQYF
cdr3_nt: TGTGCCAGCAGCTCCGAAGGCGGGTGGGTCTCCTACGAGCAGTACTTC

clone_size: NA
v_call: TRBV5-5
d_call: NA
j_call: TRBJ1-1
cdr3_aa: CASSFKNTEAFF
cdr3_nt: TGTGCCAGCAGCTTTAAGAACACTGAAGCTTTCTTT

clone_size: many
v_call: TRBV6-1
d_call: TRBD1
j_call: TRBJ2-7
cdr3_aa: CASSRDRGSYEQYF
cdr3_nt: TGTGCCAGCAGCCGGGACAGGGGGTCTTACGAGCAGTACTTC

clone_size: NA
v_call: TRBV4-1
d_call: NA
j_call: TRBJ1-6
cdr3_aa: CASSQDRGYNSPLHF
cdr3_nt: TGCGCCAGCAGCCAAGATAGAGGATATAATTCACCCCTCCACTTT

clone_size: NA
v_call: TRBV29-1
d_call: TRBD2
j_call: TRBJ2-1
cdr3_aa: CSVALAGGPNEQFF
cdr3_nt: TGCAGCGTTGCTCTAGCGGGAGGACCCAATGAGCAGTTCTTC

clone_size: NA
v_call: TRBV6-4
d_call: NA
j_call: TRBJ1-1
cdr3_aa: CASSVEQGNTEAFF
cdr3_nt: TGTGCCAGCAGTGTCGAACAGGGGAACACTGAAGCTTTCTTT

clone_size: few
v_call: TRBV29-1
d_call: NA
j_call: TRBJ2-7
cdr3_aa: CSVVGGQLYEQYF
cdr3_nt: TGCAGCGTTGTAGGGGGGCAGCTTTACGAGCAGTACTTC

clone_size: once
v_call: TRBV6-6
d_call: TRBD1
j_call: TRBJ2-7
cdr3_aa: CASSYSRKGAVEQYF
cdr3_nt: TGTGCCAGCAGTTACTCGAGAAAGGGGGCGGTCGAGCAGTACTTC

clone_size: NA
v_call: TRBV12-3/TRBV12-4
d_call: TRBD1
j_call: TRBJ2-3
cdr3_aa: CASSLGQGNRYAYF
cdr3_nt: TGTGCCAGCAGCCTGGGACAGGGAAACAGATACGCGTATTTT

clone_size: NA
v_call: TRBV15
d_call: NA
j_call: TRBJ2-1
cdr3_aa: CATRGSWGTAQDEQFF
cdr3_nt: TGTGCCACCAGAGGCTCGTGGGGCACGGCGCAGGATGAGCAGTTCTTC

clone_size: few
v_call: TRBV12-3/TRBV12-4
d_call: NA
j_call: TRBJ1-6
cdr3_aa: CASRETGHTTLHF
cdr3_nt: TGTGCCAGCAGGGAGACGGGACATACGACCCTCCACTTT

clone_size: NA
v_call: TRBV4-3
d_call: NA
j_call: TRBJ1-2
cdr3_aa: CASSQDLGGPLDGYTF
cdr3_nt: TGCGCCAGCAGCCAAGATCTAGGGGGGCCTCTGGATGGCTACACCTTC

clone_size: NA
v_call: TRBV7-9
d_call: NA
j_call: TRBJ1-6
cdr3_aa: CASSLGGSYNSPLHF
cdr3_nt: TGTGCCAGCAGCTTAGGAGGCTCCTATAATTCACCCCTCCACTTT

clone_size: NA
v_call: TRBV27
d_call: NA
j_call: TRBJ2-1
cdr3_aa: CASTGDNEQFF
cdr3_nt: TGTGCCAGCACGGGCGACAATGAGCAGTTCTTC

clone_size: few
v_call: TRBV7-7
d_call: NA
j_call: TRBJ2-5
cdr3_aa: CASSLASTGTIQETQYF
cdr3_nt: TGTGCTAGCAGCTTAGCATCGACGGGAACCATCCAAGAGACCCAGTACTTC

clone_size: NA
v_call: TRBV28
d_call: NA
j_call: TRBJ2-1
cdr3_aa: CASSSGDLRDEQFF
cdr3_nt: TGTGCCAGCAGTTCCGGGGACCTGAGAGATGAGCAGTTCTTC

clone_size: NA
v_call: TRBV27
d_call: TRBD2
j_call: TRBJ2-3
cdr3_aa: CASSLSLAVYTDTQYF
cdr3_nt: TGTGCCAGCAGTTTATCGCTAGCGGTATACACAGATACGCAGTATTTT

clone_size: NA
v_call: TRBV11-3
d_call: NA
j_call: TRBJ2-7
cdr3_aa: CASSLVIARRGFSYEQYF
cdr3_nt: TGTGCCAGCAGCTTAGTAATCGCGAGGAGAGGGTTCTCCTACGAGCAGTACTTC

clone_size: NA
v_call: TRBV5-1
d_call: NA
j_call: TRBJ2-4
cdr3_aa: CASSSWGMVKENIQYF
cdr3_nt: TGCGCCAGCAGCTCCTGGGGGATGGTGAAGGAAAACATTCAGTACTTC

clone_size: NA
v_call: TRBV12-3/TRBV12-4
d_call: NA
j_call: TRBJ1-5
cdr3_aa: CASSFAGSSNQPQHF
cdr3_nt: TGTGCCAGCAGTTTTGCAGGGTCTAGCAATCAGCCCCAGCATTTT

clone_size: NA
v_call: TRBV20-1
d_call: TRBD2
j_call: TRBJ2-7
cdr3_aa: CSATREGTSYEQYF
cdr3_nt: TGCAGTGCCACCCGGGAGGGAACTTCCTACGAGCAGTACTTC

clone_size: NA
v_call: TRBV5-1
d_call: TRBD1
j_call: TRBJ2-3
cdr3_aa: CASSLEGQGRTDTQYF
cdr3_nt: TGCGCCAGCAGCTTGGAGGGACAGGGGCGCACAGATACGCAGTATTTT

clone_size: NA
v_call: TRBV6-2/TRBV6-3
d_call: NA
j_call: TRBJ1-1
cdr3_aa: CASRPSGQMNTEAFF
cdr3_nt: TGTGCCAGCAGACCCTCGGGGCAAATGAACACTGAAGCTTTCTTT

clone_size: NA
v_call: TRBV20-1
d_call: TRBD2
j_call: TRBJ2-1
cdr3_aa: CSASGTSGARSTFF
cdr3_nt: TGCAGTGCTTCCGGGACTAGCGGGGCACGATCGACGTTCTTC

clone_size: few
v_call: TRBV27
d_call: TRBD2
j_call: TRBJ2-7
cdr3_aa: CASSRLADYEQYF
cdr3_nt: TGTGCCAGCAGCCGACTAGCAGACTACGAGCAGTACTTC

clone_size: NA
v_call: TRBV6-2/TRBV6-3
d_call: NA
j_call: TRBJ2-6
cdr3_aa: CASRTVPDAGANVLTF
cdr3_nt: TGCGCCAGTCGGACAGTCCCGGACGCTGGGGCCAACGTCCTGACTTTC

clone_size: NA
v_call: TRBV6-1
d_call: TRBD1
j_call: TRBJ1-2
cdr3_aa: CASSGQGGDNYGYTF
cdr3_nt: TGTGCCAGCAGTGGACAGGGTGGGGATAACTATGGCTACACCTTC

clone_size: few
v_call: TRBV7-9
d_call: TRBD1
j_call: TRBJ1-2
cdr3_aa: CASSRDRVGYTF
cdr3_nt: TGTGCCAGCAGCCGGGACAGGGTTGGCTACACCTTC